The source of this T cell receptor beta chain is a study of identical twins. Overall study results and limits: Modelling approaches yielded underestimates of out-of-frame TCR alpha sharing between monozygotic twins.

CDR3 size: 16 residues. The J segment lost 3 bases and the V segment lost 1 base, leaving 5 bases of the junction unmatched. CDR1 KGHDR and CDR2 SFDVKD come from the germline V gene. The sample holds a few counts of this clonotype. Its antigen is not identified. TCRdb reprocessed the 5' RACE reads with MiXCR, giving one entry per CDR3 protein. Of more than 600,000 distinct CDR3 sequences listed, around a sixth are singletons. The same data also contributed to another study, on T cells expressing NK-cell markers.

Sequencing was carried out using PBMCs. V usage is TRBV24-1 and J usage is TRBJ2-5; 9 positions agree with TRBD2. This TCR derives from a woman between 18 and 29 years old in good health. In DNA, the CDR3 is TGTGCCACCAGTGATTTTTCGGTAGCGGGAGAAGAGACCCAGTACTTC. Translated, it gives CATSDFSVAGEETQYF.